This is a list of T cell receptor beta chains from one sample in a study of OX40 agonist ivuxolimab in advanced cancers. The method was immunoSEQ multiplex PCR; TCRdb's version includes in-frame clones alone and lacks a portion of them. Here the sample spans about 77,000 clones, around 92% being singletons. This material consisted of CD4+ or CD8+ T cells sorted from blood, taken in a trial of the OX40 agonist ivuxolimab. Receptors were obtained from an adult with an advanced solid tumor such as melanoma, head and neck, liver or kidney cancer. CDR3s include the opening cysteine and the closing phenylalanine or tryptophan. D genes are given only for firm matches. Clone size is not always given. Where it is, it says once, few, many or a class for expanded clones.

J gene: TRBJ1-5; V gene: TRBV7-2; clone size: -; CDR3 length: 12; D gene: -; CDR3 protein: CASSFYNQPQHF
J gene: TRBJ1-1; V gene: TRBV5-5; clone size: -; CDR3 length: 13; D gene: TRBD1; CDR3 protein: CASSPGTGRAAFF
J gene: TRBJ2-5; V gene: TRBV5-8; clone size: -; CDR3 length: 16; D gene: -; CDR3 protein: CASSSDAEAAPYPRYF
J gene: TRBJ1-5; V gene: TRBV5-6; clone size: -; CDR3 length: 16; D gene: TRBD1; CDR3 protein: CASSLGQGSGNQPQHF
J gene: TRBJ1-5; V gene: TRBV5-8; clone size: -; CDR3 length: 12; D gene: -; CDR3 protein: CASSSPPQPQHF
J gene: TRBJ1-1; V gene: TRBV25-1; clone size: -; CDR3 length: 15; D gene: -; CDR3 protein: CASRDSRVRGTEAFF
J gene: TRBJ1-1; V gene: TRBV18; clone size: -; CDR3 length: 13; D gene: -; CDR3 protein: CASSLLEGTEAFF
J gene: TRBJ1-6; V gene: TRBV5-4; clone size: -; CDR3 length: 15; D gene: -; CDR3 protein: CASSQEPTGGSPLHF
J gene: TRBJ2-5; V gene: TRBV15; clone size: -; CDR3 length: 12; D gene: -; CDR3 protein: CATSRLQETQYF
J gene: TRBJ2-2; V gene: TRBV28; clone size: -; CDR3 length: 12; D gene: -; CDR3 protein: CASSPSTGELFF
J gene: TRBJ2-3; V gene: TRBV6-5; clone size: once; CDR3 length: 14; D gene: TRBD2; CDR3 protein: CASSPLAGGDTQYF